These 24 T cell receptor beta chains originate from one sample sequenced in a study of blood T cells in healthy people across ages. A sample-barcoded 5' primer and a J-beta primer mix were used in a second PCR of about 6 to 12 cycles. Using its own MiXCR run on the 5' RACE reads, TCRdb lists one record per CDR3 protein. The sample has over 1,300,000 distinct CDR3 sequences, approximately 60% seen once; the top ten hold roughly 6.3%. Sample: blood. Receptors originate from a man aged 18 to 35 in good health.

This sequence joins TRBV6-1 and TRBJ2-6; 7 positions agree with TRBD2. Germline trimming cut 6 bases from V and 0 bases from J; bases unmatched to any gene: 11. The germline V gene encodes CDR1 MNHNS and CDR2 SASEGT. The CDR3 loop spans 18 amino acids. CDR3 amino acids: CASSLRGDGSSGANVLTF. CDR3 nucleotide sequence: TGTGCCAGCAGCCTCCGGGGGGACGGTAGCTCTGGGGCCAACGTCCTGACTTTC.

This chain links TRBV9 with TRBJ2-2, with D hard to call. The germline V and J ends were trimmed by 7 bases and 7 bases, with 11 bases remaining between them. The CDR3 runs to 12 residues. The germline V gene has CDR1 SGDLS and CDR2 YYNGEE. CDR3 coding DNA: TGTGCCAGCCTAAATGAGAACGGGGAGCTGTTTTTT. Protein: CASLNENGELFF.

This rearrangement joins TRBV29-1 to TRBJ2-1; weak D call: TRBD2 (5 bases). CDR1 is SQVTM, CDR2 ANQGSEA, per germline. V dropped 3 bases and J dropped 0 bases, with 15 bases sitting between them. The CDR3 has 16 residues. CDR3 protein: CSVDVRASSSYNEQFF. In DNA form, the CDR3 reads TGCAGCGTTGACGTGAGGGCATCCAGCTCCTACAATGAGCAGTTCTTC.

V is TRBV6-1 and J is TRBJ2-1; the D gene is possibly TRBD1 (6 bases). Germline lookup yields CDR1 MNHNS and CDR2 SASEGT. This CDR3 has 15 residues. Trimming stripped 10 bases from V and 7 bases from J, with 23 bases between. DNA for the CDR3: TGTGCCACCCTCAGTGGGACACTTTTGGGTAATGAGCAGTTCTTC. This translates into CATLSGTLLGNEQFF.

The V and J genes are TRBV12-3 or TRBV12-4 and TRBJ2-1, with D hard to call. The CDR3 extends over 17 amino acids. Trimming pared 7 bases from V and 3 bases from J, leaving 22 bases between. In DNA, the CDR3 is TGTGCCAGCAATCCTCGGGTTAGAAATACGGGCTACAATGAGCAGTTCTTC. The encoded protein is CASNPRVRNTGYNEQFF.

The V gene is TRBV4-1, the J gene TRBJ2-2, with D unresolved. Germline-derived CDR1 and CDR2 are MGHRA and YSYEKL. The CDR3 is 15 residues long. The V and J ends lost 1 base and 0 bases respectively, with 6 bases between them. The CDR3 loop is CASSQGPTNTGELFF. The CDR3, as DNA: TGCGCCAGCAGCCAAGGCCCTACGAACACCGGGGAGCTGTTTTTT.

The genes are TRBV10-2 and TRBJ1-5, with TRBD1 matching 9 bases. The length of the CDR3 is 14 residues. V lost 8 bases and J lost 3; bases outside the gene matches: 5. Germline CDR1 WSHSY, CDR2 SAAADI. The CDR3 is CASATGGLNQPQHF. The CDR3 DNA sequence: TGCGCCAGCGCCACAGGGGGCCTCAATCAGCCCCAGCATTTT.

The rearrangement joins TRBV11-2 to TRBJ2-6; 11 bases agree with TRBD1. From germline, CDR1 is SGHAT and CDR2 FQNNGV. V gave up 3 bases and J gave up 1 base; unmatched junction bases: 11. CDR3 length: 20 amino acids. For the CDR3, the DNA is TGTGCCAGCAGCTTTCGTAGGGCCGGACAGGGGGCGTCTGGGGCCAACGTCCTGACTTTC. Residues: CASSFRRAGQGASGANVLTF.

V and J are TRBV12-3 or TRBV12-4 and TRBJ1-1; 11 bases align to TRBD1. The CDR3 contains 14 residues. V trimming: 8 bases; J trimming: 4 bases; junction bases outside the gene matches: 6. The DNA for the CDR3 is TGTGCCAGCGCGGGACAGGGGGTATTCACTGAAGCTTTCTTT. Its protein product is CASAGQGVFTEAFF.

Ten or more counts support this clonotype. CDR3 protein: CASSRDRYEQYF. The CDR3 DNA sequence: TGTGCCAGCAGCCGCGACCGCTACGAGCAGTACTTC. This chain links TRBV6-2 or TRBV6-3 with TRBJ2-7; D not certain. V lost 6 bases to trimming and J lost 3 bases, with 9 bases between them. This CDR3 is 12 amino acids long. Germline CDR1 reads MNHEY; CDR2 reads SVGEGT.

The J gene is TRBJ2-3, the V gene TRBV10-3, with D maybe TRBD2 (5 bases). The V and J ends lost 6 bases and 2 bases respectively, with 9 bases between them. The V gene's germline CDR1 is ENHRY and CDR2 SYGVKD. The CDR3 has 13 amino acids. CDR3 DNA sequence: TGTGCCATCAGGGAGCGGACCACAGATACGCAGTATTTT. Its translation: CAIRERTTDTQYF.

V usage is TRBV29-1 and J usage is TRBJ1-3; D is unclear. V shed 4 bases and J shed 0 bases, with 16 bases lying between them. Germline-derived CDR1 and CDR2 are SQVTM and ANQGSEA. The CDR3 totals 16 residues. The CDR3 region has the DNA TGCAGCGTTGCAATTCAGAGATCCCTCTCTGGAAACACCATATATTTT. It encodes CSVAIQRSLSGNTIYF.

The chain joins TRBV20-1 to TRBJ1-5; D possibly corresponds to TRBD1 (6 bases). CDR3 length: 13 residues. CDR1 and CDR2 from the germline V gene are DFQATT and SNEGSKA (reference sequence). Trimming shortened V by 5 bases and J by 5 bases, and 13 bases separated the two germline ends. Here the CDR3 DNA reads TGCAGTGCTGGGGGGGGCCTCTATCAGCCCCAGCATTTT. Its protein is CSAGGGLYQPQHF.

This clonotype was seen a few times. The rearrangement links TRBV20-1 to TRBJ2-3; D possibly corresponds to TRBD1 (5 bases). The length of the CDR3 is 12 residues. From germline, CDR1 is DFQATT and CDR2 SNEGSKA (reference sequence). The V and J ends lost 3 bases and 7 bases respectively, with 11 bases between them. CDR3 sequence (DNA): TGCAGTGCTAGGGATGACAGCTATACGCAGTATTTT. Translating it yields CSARDDSYTQYF.

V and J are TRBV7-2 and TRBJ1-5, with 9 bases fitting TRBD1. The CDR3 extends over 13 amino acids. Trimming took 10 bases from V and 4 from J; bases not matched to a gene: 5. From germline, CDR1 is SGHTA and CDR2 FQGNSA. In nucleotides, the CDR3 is TGTGCCACCGGACAGGGGAGGAATCAGCCCCAGCATTTT. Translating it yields CATGQGRNQPQHF.

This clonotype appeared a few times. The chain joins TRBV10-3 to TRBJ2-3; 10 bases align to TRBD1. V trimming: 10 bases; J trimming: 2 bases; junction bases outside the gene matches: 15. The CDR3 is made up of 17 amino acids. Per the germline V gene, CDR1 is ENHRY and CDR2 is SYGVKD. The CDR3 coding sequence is TGTGCCAGCGCCGTTCCCGGGGGACAGGGGTTCACAGATACGCAGTATTTT. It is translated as CASAVPGGQGFTDTQYF.

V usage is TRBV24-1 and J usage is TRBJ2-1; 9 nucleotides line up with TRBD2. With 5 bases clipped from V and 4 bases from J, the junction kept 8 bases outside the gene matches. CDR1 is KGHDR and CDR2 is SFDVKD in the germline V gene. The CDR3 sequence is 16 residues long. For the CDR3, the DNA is TGTGCCACCAGTGGTGGTAGCGGGAGCGCATACAATGAGCAGTTCTTC. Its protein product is CATSGGSGSAYNEQFF.

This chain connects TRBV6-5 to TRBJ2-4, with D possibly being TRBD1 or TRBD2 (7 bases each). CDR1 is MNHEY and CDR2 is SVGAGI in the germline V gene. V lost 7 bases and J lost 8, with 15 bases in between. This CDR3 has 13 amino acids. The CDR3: CASTRGGSDIQYF. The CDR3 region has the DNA TGTGCCAGCACCAGGGGGGGGTCGGACATTCAGTACTTC.

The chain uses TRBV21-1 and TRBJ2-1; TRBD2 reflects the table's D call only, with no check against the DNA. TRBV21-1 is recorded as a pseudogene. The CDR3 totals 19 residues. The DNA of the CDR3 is TGTGCCAGCAGCAAGCGGGGACTAGCGGGACATAAGAGTTACAATGAGCAGTTCTTC. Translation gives CASSKRGLAGHKSYNEQFF.

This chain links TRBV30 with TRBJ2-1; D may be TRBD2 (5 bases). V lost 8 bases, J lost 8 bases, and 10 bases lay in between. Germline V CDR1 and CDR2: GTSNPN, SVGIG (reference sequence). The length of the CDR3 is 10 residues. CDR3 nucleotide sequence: TGTGCCGGGGAGCGTTATGAGCAGTTCTTC. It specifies CAGERYEQFF.

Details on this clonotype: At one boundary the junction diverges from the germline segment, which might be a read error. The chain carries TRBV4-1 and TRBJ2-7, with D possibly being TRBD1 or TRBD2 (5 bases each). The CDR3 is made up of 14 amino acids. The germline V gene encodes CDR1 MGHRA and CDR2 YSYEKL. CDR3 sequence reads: CVSSQVRGANEQYF. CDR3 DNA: TGCGTCAGCAGCCAAGTCCGAGGGGCGAACGAGCAGTACTTC.

The CDR3 protein is CSARGIETQYF. CDR3 bases: TGCAGTGCCCGGGGTATTGAGACCCAGTACTTC. The chain uses TRBV20-1 and TRBJ2-7, with D perhaps matching TRBD2 (5 bases). The J call may be faulty, since TRBJ2-5 better matches the DNA end. The CDR3 length is 11 residues. The germline V gene has CDR1 DFQATT and CDR2 SNEGSKA (reference sequence).

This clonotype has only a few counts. The CDR3 here is CASSQGQGGVYEQYF. DNA for the CDR3: TGCGCCAGCAGCCAGGGACAAGGTGGGGTTTACGAGCAGTACTTC. The V gene is TRBV4-1, the J gene TRBJ2-7; D possibly corresponds to TRBD1 (6 bases). The germline V gene has CDR1 MGHRA and CDR2 YSYEKL. The ends were cut back, 3 bases at V and 4 bases at J, with 16 bases in the middle. CDR3 length: 15 residues.

CDR3 bases: TGTGCCAGCGGAATATCGGCGGTAAGATCCTACGAGCAGTACTTC. Translated, it gives CASGISAVRSYEQYF. This sequence joins TRBV27 and TRBJ2-7; no firm D call. The CDR3 loop spans 15 amino acids. The V end lost 8 bases, the J end lost 1 base, and 18 bases lay between the germline ends. Per the germline V gene, CDR1 is MNHEY and CDR2 is SMNVEV (reference sequence).